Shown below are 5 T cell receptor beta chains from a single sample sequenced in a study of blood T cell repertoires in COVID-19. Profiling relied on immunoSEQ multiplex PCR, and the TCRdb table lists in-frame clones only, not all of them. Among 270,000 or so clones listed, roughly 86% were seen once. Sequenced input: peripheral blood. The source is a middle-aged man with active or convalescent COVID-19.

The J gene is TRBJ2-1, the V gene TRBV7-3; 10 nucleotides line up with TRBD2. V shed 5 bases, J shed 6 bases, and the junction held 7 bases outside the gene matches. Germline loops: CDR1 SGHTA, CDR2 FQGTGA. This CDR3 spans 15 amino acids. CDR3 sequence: CASSPNSGGINEQFF. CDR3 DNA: TGTGCCAGCAGCCCAAATAGCGGGGGGATCAATGAGCAGTTCTTC.

The CDR3 DNA sequence: TGTGCCAGCAGCATAAGGACAGGGGGCGTTTGGTCCGAGCAGTACTTC. Its translation is CASSIRTGGVWSEQYF. The V and J genes are TRBV5-4 and TRBJ2-7, with TRBD1 matching over 11 bases. This CDR3 contains 16 residues. Germline CDR1 SGHNT, CDR2 YYREEE (reference sequence). With 4 bases clipped from V and 6 bases from J, the junction kept 12 bases outside the gene matches.

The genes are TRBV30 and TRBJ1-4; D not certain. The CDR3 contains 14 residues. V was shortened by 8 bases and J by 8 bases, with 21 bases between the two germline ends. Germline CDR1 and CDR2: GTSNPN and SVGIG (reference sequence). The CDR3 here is CATSDGRSGEKLFF. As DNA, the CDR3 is TGTGCCACTTCAGACGGAAGGAGCGGCGAAAAACTGTTTTTT.

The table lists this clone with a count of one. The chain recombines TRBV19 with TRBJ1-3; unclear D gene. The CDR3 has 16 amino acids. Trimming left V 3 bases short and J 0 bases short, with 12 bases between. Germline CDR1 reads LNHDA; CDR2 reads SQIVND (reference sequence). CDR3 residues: CASSIAPPGSGNTIYF. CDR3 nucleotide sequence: TGTGCCAGTAGTATTGCGCCTCCGGGCTCTGGAAACACCATATATTTT. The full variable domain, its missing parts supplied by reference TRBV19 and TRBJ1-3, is DGGITQSPKYLFRKEGQNVTLSCEQNLNHDAMYWYRQDPGQGLRLIYYSQIVNDFQKGDIAEGYSVSREKKESFPLTVTSAQKNPTAFYLCASSIAPPGSGNTIYFGEGSWLTVV.

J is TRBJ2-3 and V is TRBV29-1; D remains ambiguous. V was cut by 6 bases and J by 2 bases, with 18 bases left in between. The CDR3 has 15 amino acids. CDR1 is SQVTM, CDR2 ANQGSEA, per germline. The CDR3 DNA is TGCAGCGTCGAATCCCTAGAACGTTACACAGATACGCAGTATTTT. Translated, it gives CSVESLERYTDTQYF.